These 17 T cell receptor beta chains came from one sample sequenced in a study of blood T cell repertoires in COVID-19. Only in-frame clones appear in the TCRdb table, and some are missing; sequencing was by immunoSEQ multiplex PCR. The sample has about 230,000 clones, 85% to 90% seen once. Input material: peripheral blood. The receptors were gathered from a man over 45 with COVID-19, enrolled during active disease.

V usage is TRBV6-1 and J usage is TRBJ1-2; 7 positions agree with TRBD1. This CDR3 comprises 16 residues. Germline loops: CDR1 MNHNS, CDR2 SASEGT. J gave up 3 bases and V 4 bases, and 11 bases lay outside the gene matches. The CDR3, as DNA: TGTGCCAGCAGTGGTTTTCAGGGGGTCTATCACTATGGCTACACCTTC. This translates into CASSGFQGVYHYGYTF.

As regards this clone: The identical CDR3 is also encoded by other nucleotide sequences in the sample. The J gene is TRBJ2-7, the V gene TRBV19; TRBD2 matches 9 bases. The CDR3 runs to 14 residues. The trim removed 3 bases at V and 4 bases at J, leaving 4 bases unmatched. The germline CDR1 and CDR2 sequences are LNHDA and SQIVND (reference sequence). The CDR3 DNA sequence: TGTGCCAGTAGTATCCTAGCGGGAAAATACGAGCAGTACTTC. Encoded protein: CASSILAGKYEQYF. Using reference TRBV19 and TRBJ2-7 for the parts outside the CDR3, the full variable domain is DGGITQSPKYLFRKEGQNVTLSCEQNLNHDAMYWYRQDPGQGLRLIYYSQIVNDFQKGDIAEGYSVSREKKESFPLTVTSAQKNPTAFYLCASSILAGKYEQYFGPGTRLTVT.

This rearrangement joins TRBV9 to TRBJ2-7, with D perhaps matching TRBD1 (5 bases). V was shortened by 4 bases and J by 6 bases, with 17 bases between the two germline ends. Germline lookup yields CDR1 SGDLS and CDR2 YYNGEE. The CDR3 consists of 14 residues. The CDR3 loop reads CASSPWSGRGEQYF. The DNA for the CDR3 is TGTGCCAGCAGCCCTTGGTCAGGGCGAGGCGAGCAGTACTTC.

The rearrangement uses TRBV7-9 and TRBJ2-7; 8 nucleotides align to TRBD1. The CDR3 consists of 13 residues. From germline, CDR1 is SEHNR and CDR2 FQNEAQ (reference sequence). The trim removed 4 bases at V and 4 bases at J, leaving 3 bases unmatched. The CDR3 spells CASSSNRGYEQYF. In DNA, the CDR3 is TGTGCCAGCAGCTCCAACAGGGGGTACGAGCAGTACTTC.

The rearrangement uses TRBV18 and TRBJ1-1, with TRBD1 matching over 7 bases. The V segment lost 5 bases and the J segment 7 bases; nucleotides outside the gene matches: 10. From germline, CDR1 is KGHSH and CDR2 LQKENI. The CDR3 spans 14 residues. CDR3 DNA sequence: TGTGCCAGCTCAGCCGACAGGGTTAAGGGTGAAGCTTTCTTT. This gives the protein CASSADRVKGEAFF.

This chain joins TRBV19 and TRBJ1-5; D is unclear. Germline CDR1 and CDR2: LNHDA and SQIVND (reference sequence). V lost 2 bases to trimming and J lost 9 bases, with 23 bases between them. The CDR3 has 17 amino acids. CDR3 nucleotides: TGTGCCAGTAGTATACCACCGATAGCCTACTGGCCGCCGCCCCAGCATTTT. The encoded protein is CASSIPPIAYWPPPQHF.

The chain couples TRBV28 to TRBJ1-5; the D gene is possibly TRBD1 (5 bases). Trimming removed 5 bases at V and 7 bases at J, with 18 bases between. This CDR3 comprises 15 residues. Germline V gene sequence: CDR1 MDHEN, CDR2 SYDVKM. CDR3 coding DNA: TGTGCCAGCAGTACTTTCAGGAGGGGAGAGCAGCCCCAGCATTTT. Encoded protein: CASSTFRRGEQPQHF. The full variable domain, with the rest looked up from reference TRBV28 and TRBJ1-5, is DVKVTQSSRYLVKRTGEKVFLECVQDMDHENMFWYRQDPGLGLRLIYFSYDVKMKEKGDIPEGYSVSREKKERFSLILESASTNQTSMYLCASSTFRRGEQPQHFGDGTRLSIL.

This clone was found once. The V call is TRBV2, the J call TRBJ1-1, with a tentative D call TRBD1 (6 bases). This CDR3 is built from 14 residues. With 8 bases removed from V and 5 bases from J, the gap between germline ends came to 18 bases. Germline CDR1 SNHLY, CDR2 FYNNEI. The DNA for the CDR3 is TGTGCCAGCGCAACTTTGGCAGGGGAGACTGAAGCTTTCTTT. Amino acid sequence: CASATLAGETEAFF.

This clone was recorded once. The chain couples TRBV4-2 to TRBJ2-7; TRBD2 might be the D (5 bases). From germline, CDR1 is LGHNA and CDR2 YNFKEQ. The V gene lost 1 base and the J gene lost 4 bases, with 11 bases spanning the gap. The CDR3 contains 14 residues. The CDR3 spells CASSQGEREYEQYF. Written as DNA, the CDR3 is TGTGCCAGCAGCCAAGGGGAGCGAGAGTACGAGCAGTACTTC.

The J gene is TRBJ1-6, the V gene TRBV7-9; TRBD1 is a possible D gene (5 bases). Germline CDR1 reads SEHNR; CDR2 reads FQNEAQ (reference sequence). This CDR3 is 14 amino acids long. V lost 5 bases and J lost 10, with 15 bases in between. The CDR3 loop is CASSAAGFRSPLHF. For the CDR3, the DNA is TGTGCCAGCAGCGCCGCAGGGTTTCGATCACCCCTCCACTTT.

This chain uses TRBV10-3 with TRBJ2-3, with 10 bases fitting TRBD1. The CDR3 has 18 amino acids. Trimming at V came to 5 bases and at J to 3 bases, leaving 14 bases not matched to a gene. Germline lookup yields CDR1 ENHRY and CDR2 SYGVKD. The CDR3 coding sequence is TGTGCCATCAGTCGCACCCCCGGGACAGGGGAGGGGACAGATACGCAGTATTTT. It encodes CAISRTPGTGEGTDTQYF.

The chain joins TRBV11-2 to TRBJ2-7, with 9 positions matching TRBD2. From germline, CDR1 is SGHAT and CDR2 FQNNGV. V was pared by 4 bases and J by 4 bases, with 8 bases of the junction left unmatched. This CDR3 has 15 amino acids. The CDR3 reads CASSSGGSGGYEQYF. For the CDR3, the DNA is TGTGCCAGCAGCTCCGGGGGTAGCGGGGGTTACGAGCAGTACTTC.

The rearrangement links TRBV29-1 to TRBJ1-1; a possible D gene is TRBD1 (6 bases). Deletions cut 5 bases from V and 0 bases from J, with 10 bases between. This CDR3 spans 13 amino acids. Germline-derived CDR1 and CDR2 are SQVTM and ANQGSEA. The CDR3 is CSVLDRMNTEAFF. The CDR3 DNA is TGCAGCGTTTTGGACAGAATGAACACTGAAGCTTTCTTT.

The chain combines TRBV6-5 with TRBJ2-7; 9 nucleotides align to TRBD1. Germline CDR1 is MNHEY and CDR2 is SVGAGI. This CDR3 is 13 amino acids long. Losses at the gene ends were 6 bases for V and 3 bases for J; bases not matched to a gene: 3. The chain's CDR3 is CASRPGQGYEQYF. The CDR3 nucleotides read TGTGCCAGCAGACCGGGACAGGGCTACGAGCAGTACTTC.

This clone was observed a single time. Here the CDR3 reads CASSVGDRYPYGYTF. The CDR3 DNA is TGTGCCAGCAGCGTAGGGGACAGATATCCCTATGGCTACACCTTC. The V and J genes are TRBV9 and TRBJ1-2; 7 nucleotides agree with TRBD1. The CDR3 length is 15 residues. V lost 0 bases, J lost 4 bases, and 6 bases stayed unmatched. CDR1 and CDR2 (germline): SGDLS, YYNGEE.

The gene calls are TRBV4-3 and TRBJ2-2; D is possibly TRBD2 (5 bases). In germline, CDR1 is LGHNA, CDR2 YSLEER. This CDR3 has 14 amino acids. V lost 7 bases, J lost 2 bases, and 11 bases lay in between. The CDR3 is CASKVALNTGELFF. The CDR3 bases are TGCGCCAGCAAGGTAGCGCTTAACACCGGGGAGCTGTTTTTT.

J is TRBJ1-5 and V is TRBV30; D is ambiguous. Germline CDR1 and CDR2: GTSNPN and SVGIG (reference sequence). The CDR3 spans 14 residues. The germline V and J ends were trimmed by 2 bases and 7 bases, with 15 bases remaining between them. The CDR3 nucleotides are TGTGCCTGGAGTCCCGGGAGGGCCGACCAGCCCCAGCATTTT. Amino acids: CAWSPGRADQPQHF.